What follows describes a single T cell receptor (beta chain). These data are taken from a study of shared clonotypes between healthy human individuals. CDR1 SGHRS and CDR2 YFSETQ come from the germline V gene. J gave up 2 bases and V 5 bases, and 8 bases lay outside the gene matches. CDR3 length: 16 amino acids. The assay was immunoSEQ multiplex PCR, and TCRdb's table has in-frame clones only and misses some. The repertoire has more than 150,000 clones, roughly 93% of them found once; the top ten carry more than 0.06%. This chain links TRBV5-1 with TRBJ2-5, with 11 bases identical to TRBD2. The TCR comes from a woman aged 25 to 39 in good health. The sequenced sample was naive CD4+ T cells sorted from blood. The subset was: CD45RA+ positively selected. Here the CDR3 DNA reads TGCGCCAGCAGTCCCCCCGGGACTAGCGGACAAGAGACCCAGTACTTC. This gives the protein CASSPPGTSGQETQYF.